A selection of T cell receptor beta chains follows, all from one sample in a study of human T cells and chemical hapten exposure. Using its own MiXCR run on the 5' RACE reads, TCRdb lists one record per CDR3 protein. The sample consists of roughly 81,000 distinct CDR3 sequences, 15% to 20% of them appearing once. All receptors come from a female donor in good health. Each CDR3 is given with its conserved first and last residue. The D gene is left open where the match is weak. The size of a clone is reported for some rows only, either as once, few or many, or as a class for expanded clones.

clone size,D gene,V gene,J gene,CDR3 DNA,CDR3 protein
-,TRBD2,TRBV29-1,TRBJ2-5,TGCAGCGTGGAAATTGGGGGGGGAACCCAGTACTTC,CSVEIGGGTQYF
-,-,TRBV28,TRBJ2-6,TGTGCCAGCAGTTCAGGACACTCTGGGGCCAACGTCCTGACTTTC,CASSSGHSGANVLTF
few,TRBD2,TRBV25-1,TRBJ2-1,TGTGCCAGCAGTAAGCGGGGGAGATACAATGAGCAGTTCTTC,CASSKRGRYNEQFF
few,-,TRBV12-3/TRBV12-4,TRBJ2-5,TGTGCCAGCAGCTTAGCAGGGTCGAGCCAGTACTTC,CASSLAGSSQYF
few,TRBD1,TRBV6-1,TRBJ2-5,TGTGCCAGCAGTGAAGCGCGGACAGGGATGGAGACCCAGTACTTC,CASSEARTGMETQYF
few,TRBD1,TRBV20-1,TRBJ2-1,TGCAGTGCTAGGACAGGGATCGGTGAGCAGTTCTTC,CSARTGIGEQFF
few,TRBD2,TRBV10-3,TRBJ2-4,TGTGCCATCAGCTCGCTAGCGGGAGGGCCGGGAGCCAAAAACATTCAGTACTTC,CAISSLAGGPGAKNIQYF
-,-,TRBV7-2,TRBJ2-3,TGTGCCAGCAGCTCTCGAAGGAACACAGATACGCAGTATTTT,CASSSRRNTDTQYF
-,-,TRBV5-1,TRBJ2-5,TGCGCCAGCACCGAACAGGGAGGCGAGACCCAGTACTTC,CASTEQGGETQYF
few,-,TRBV9,TRBJ1-2,TGTGCCAGCAGTCCCTCTTTTTCCGGCACCTATGGCTACACCTTC,CASSPSFSGTYGYTF
few,TRBD1,TRBV5-1,TRBJ1-5,TGCGCCAGCAGCTTGAATACAGGGGCGGATCAGCCCCAGCATTTT,CASSLNTGADQPQHF
-,-,TRBV15,TRBJ2-6,TGTGCCACCAGCAGAGATCGAGGTGATACCAGGGGATTAATAACTGGGGCCAACGTCCTGACTTTC,CATSRDRGDTRGLITGANVLTF
-,TRBD2,TRBV20-1,TRBJ2-7,TGCAGTGCACTAGCGGGAGCTCACGAGCGGTACTTC,CSALAGAHERYF
-,-,TRBV29-1,TRBJ2-2,TGCAGCGCCCGATCGATCAGGGAAACCGGGGAGCTGTTTTTT,CSARSIRETGELFF
few,-,TRBV18,TRBJ1-2,TGTGCCAGCTCACCACAGGGGAGGAAGACTGGTGGCTACACCTTC,CASSPQGRKTGGYTF
-,TRBD1,TRBV7-2,TRBJ2-7,TGTGCCAGCAGCTCCCACCCCCTGGGACAGGGACAGGAATTC,CASSSHPLGQGQEF
-,-,TRBV20-1,TRBJ2-1,TGCAGTGCTCTCCTACCGTCCTACAATGAGCAGTTCTTC,CSALLPSYNEQFF
-,TRBD1,TRBV5-1,TRBJ2-7,TGCGCCAGCAGCCGGGACAGGGGCCCATACGAGCAGTACTTC,CASSRDRGPYEQYF
-,-,TRBV2,TRBJ2-3,TGTGCCAGCGTTAGCGCTCAACCAGATACGCAGTATTTT,CASVSAQPDTQYF
few,-,TRBV20-1,TRBJ2-3,TGCAGTGCTAGAGAGAACCGTTTTTCAGGCACAGATACGCAGTATTTT,CSARENRFSGTDTQYF
few,TRBD2,TRBV5-1,TRBJ2-5,TGCGCCAGCAGCCCCACCGACGGGAGGGGGGAGACCCAGTACTTC,CASSPTDGRGETQYF
-,TRBD1,TRBV20-1,TRBJ1-1,TGCAGTGCTATCTACCGACAGGGTAGCACTGAAGCTTTCTTT,CSAIYRQGSTEAFF
-,-,TRBV4-1,TRBJ2-1,TGCGCCAGCAGCCAAGAGATTCCGGGACCAGGGTCCTACAATGAGCAGTTCTTC,CASSQEIPGPGSYNEQFF
many,-,TRBV2,TRBJ2-7,TGTGCCAGCACCCGGGGGCAGAACTACGAGCAGTACTTC,CASTRGQNYEQYF
-,-,TRBV3-1,TRBJ2-5,TGTGCCAGCAGCCGCCAGAGGGGGGGAGAGACCCAGTACTTC,CASSRQRGGETQYF
few,-,TRBV5-5,TRBJ2-1,TGTGCCAGCAACACCGAGTGGGGGACTCTTTACAATGAGCAGTTCTTC,CASNTEWGTLYNEQFF
-,-,TRBV11-2,TRBJ1-1,TGTGCCAGCAGCTTATTTCGGGTTAACACTGAAGCTTTCTTT,CASSLFRVNTEAFF
-,TRBD2,TRBV29-1,TRBJ2-1,TGCAGCGTCTTCCAAGCGGGGGAAAGGGGTGAGCAGTTCTTC,CSVFQAGERGEQFF
-,TRBD2,TRBV7-2,TRBJ2-7,TGTGCCAGCAGCCACGGGACTAGCTACGAGCAGTACTTC,CASSHGTSYEQYF
-,TRBD1,TRBV5-4,TRBJ1-2,TGTGCCAGCAGCTCTAGACAGGGACGTCACTATGGCTACACCTTC,CASSSRQGRHYGYTF
-,-,TRBV6-2/TRBV6-3,TRBJ2-5,TGTGCCAGCAGTCGGCGGCGAGACAACCAAGAGACCCAGTACTTC,CASSRRRDNQETQYF
-,-,TRBV6-2/TRBV6-3,TRBJ1-1,TGTGCCAGCTCTTCTCGAGGGGGTAAGGTAGAAGCTTTCTTT,CASSSRGGKVEAFF
few,-,TRBV6-5,TRBJ1-1,TGTGCCAGCAGCGAGCCCCCTTACACTGAAGCTTTCTTT,CASSEPPYTEAFF
many,TRBD2,TRBV7-2,TRBJ2-3,TGTGCCACCAGCGGGGGGCTCACAGATACGCAGTATTTT,CATSGGLTDTQYF
-,TRBD2,TRBV20-1,TRBJ2-6,TGCAGTGCTATCAACGCTAGCGGGGGGGCCTCTGGGGCCAACGTCCTGACTTTC,CSAINASGGASGANVLTF
few,TRBD2,TRBV5-6,TRBJ2-3,TGTGCCAGCAGGGGACTAGCCGCAGATACGCAGTATTTT,CASRGLAADTQYF
-,-,TRBV2,TRBJ1-5,TGTGCCAGCAGAGGGGGGCAGGGTTCGAGCCGCAATCAGCCCCAGCATTTT,CASRGGQGSSRNQPQHF
many,-,TRBV5-1,TRBJ1-2,TGCGCCAGCAGCTTGGAATCCCCTAACTATGGCTACACCTTC,CASSLESPNYGYTF
-,TRBD1,TRBV12-3/TRBV12-4,TRBJ1-1,TGTGCCAGCAGTAGCACAGGGGGGGCTGAAGCTTTCTTT,CASSSTGGAEAFF
-,TRBD1,TRBV5-1,TRBJ1-3,TGCGCCAGCAGCTCTCCTTACAGGGGGTCTGGAAACACCATATATTTT,CASSSPYRGSGNTIYF